This TCR beta chain emerged from a study of shared clonotypes between healthy human individuals. Study-wide context: A couple of female and a few male donors aged 18 to 49 were enrolled. Study-level points and caveats: Investigators expected sequencing depth to affect clonotype sharing among donors. Blood alone was sampled, and tissue repertoires likely differ.

V lost 4 bases to trimming and J lost 7 bases; unmatched junction nucleotides: 6. The CDR3 sequence is 15 residues long. It was at deep level that the assay was run. Here immunoSEQ multiplex PCR was the method, and the copy in TCRdb shows in-frame clones only, minus some. The table shows approximately 500,000 clones, with almost 80% occurring only once. In regard to this clone: Its antigen is as yet unknown.

The TCR comes from a woman in her 40s in good health. Some clones in this sample may be carry-over from other donors' samples. Sequencing was carried out using PBMCs. The chain employs TRBV7-1 and TRBJ1-6; TRBD1 aligns across 8 bases. TRBV7-1 is an ORF for which the function is uncertain. For the CDR3, the DNA is TGTGCCAGCAGCTTCGGGACAGGAGGAAATTCACCCCTCCACTTT. This codes for CASSFGTGGNSPLHF.